A single sample gave rise to the 3 T cell receptor beta chains below, sequenced in a study of blood T cell repertoires in COVID-19 (dated by TCRdb to 2018 to 2021). Library preparation used the immunoSEQ multiplex PCR assay. TCRdb's version of the immuneACCESS table is confined to in-frame rearrangements and falls short of the full clone set. An unresolved V gene accounts for under half of the shortfall where checked; the remainder is of unknown origin. This sample gives 250,000 to 350,000 clones in total; around 89% of them show up just once. Clones ranked in the top ten supply around 0.88% of the sample. The sequenced sample consisted of peripheral blood. These receptors all come from a man aged 30 to 45 with acute or convalescent COVID-19.

J is TRBJ1-1 and V is TRBV19; 7 bases align to TRBD1. The V segment lost 8 bases and the J segment 7 bases; nucleotides outside the gene matches: 16. Germline V gives CDR1 LNHDA, CDR2 SQIVND (reference sequence). This CDR3 is 15 amino acids long. CDR3 loop: CASQVAGTASIEAFF. CDR3 DNA: TGTGCCAGTCAGGTTGCCGGGACAGCTTCTATTGAAGCTTTCTTT.

The chain employs TRBV3-1 (or the pseudogene TRBV3-2) and TRBJ2-3, with D possibly matching TRBD2 (7 bases). V was clipped by 4 bases and J by 6 bases, with 23 bases between them. The CDR3 runs to 17 residues. Germline CDR1 and CDR2: LGHDT and YNNKEL (reference sequence). Written as DNA, the CDR3 is TGTGCCAGCAGCCTGCTGGGGGGGGGCGGTATTGAGGATACGCAGTATTTT. Translated, it gives CASSLLGGGGIEDTQYF.

This clone occurred a few times. This chain uses TRBV29-1 with TRBJ1-1, with D uncertain. The V end lost 4 bases, the J end lost 2 bases, and 8 bases lay between the germline ends. CDR1 and CDR2 from the germline V gene are SQVTM and ANQGSEA. The CDR3 totals 12 residues. Here the CDR3 DNA reads TGCAGCGTTGGACAAAGTAACACTGAAGCTTTCTTT. Its protein is CSVGQSNTEAFF.